These 30 T cell receptor beta chains were all obtained from the same sample, sequenced in a study of blood T cell repertoires in COVID-19. Profiling relied on immunoSEQ multiplex PCR, and the TCRdb table lists in-frame clones only, not all of them. The sample gives around 53,000 clones, about 76% of which show up once; around 43% is in the top ten. Sequenced material: peripheral blood. These TCRs come from a man between 65 and 85 years old with active or convalescent COVID-19.

The rearrangement uses TRBV11-3 and TRBJ2-7; 9 bases align to TRBD1. Germline-derived CDR1 and CDR2 are SGHNT and YENEEA. V lost 5 bases, J lost 0 bases, and 8 bases stayed unmatched. This CDR3 is 16 amino acids long. CDR3 DNA: TGTGCCAGCAGCGCCCCGGGACAGGGAATCTCCTACGAGCAGTACTTC. Protein product: CASSAPGQGISYEQYF.

The rearrangement links TRBV29-1 to TRBJ1-1; a weak D match, TRBD1 (6 bases). V was pared by 7 bases and J by 0 bases, with 12 bases between. The germline V gene has CDR1 SQVTM and CDR2 ANQGSEA. The CDR3 totals 13 residues. CDR3 residues: CSGRQVLNTEAFF. The CDR3 DNA reads TGCAGCGGAAGACAGGTGTTGAACACTGAAGCTTTCTTT.

The chain couples TRBV5-8 to TRBJ1-2, with 10 positions matching TRBD1. Trimming cost V 3 bases and J 9 bases; bases outside gene matches: 17. This CDR3 contains 17 residues. Germline values: CDR1 SGHTS, CDR2 YDEGEE. CDR3 bases: TGTGCCAGCAGCTCCGGGACAGGGGTCATCGGGGTCCTGAGCTACACCTTC. It encodes CASSSGTGVIGVLSYTF. The complete variable domain, with remaining parts taken from reference TRBV5-8 and TRBJ1-2, reads EAGVTQSPTHLIKTRGQQATLRCSPISGHTSVYWYQQALGLGLQFLLWYDEGEERNRGNFPPRFSGRQFPNYSSELNVNALELEDSALYLCASSSGTGVIGVLSYTFGSGTRLTVV.

The chain is built from TRBV6-5 and TRBJ1-5, with D possibly being TRBD1 (5 bases). CDR3 length: 15 residues. Germline V gene data show CDR1 as MNHEY and CDR2 as SVGAGI. V was trimmed by 5 bases and J by 2 bases, leaving 13 bases between them. CDR3 residues: CASSPQGLGNQPQHF. The DNA for the CDR3 is TGTGCCAGCAGTCCGCAGGGCTTGGGCAATCAGCCCCAGCATTTT.

At least ten counts were recorded for this clone. The rearrangement joins TRBV20-1 to TRBJ2-1, with TRBD1 identical over 10 bases. The germline V gene encodes CDR1 DFQATT and CDR2 SNEGSKA (reference sequence). V shed 3 bases, J shed 13 bases, and the junction held 15 bases outside the gene matches. This CDR3 has 15 residues. The CDR3 coding sequence is TGCAGTGCTAGTTCTTTGACAGGGGGCTCGGAAAAACAGTTCTTC. Amino acids: CSASSLTGGSEKQFF.

The V call is TRBV7-9, the J call TRBJ2-7; 7 nucleotides agree with TRBD1. This CDR3 has 12 residues. With V trimmed by 10 bases and J by 1 base, 4 bases remained unmatched. The germline V gene encodes CDR1 SEHNR and CDR2 FQNEAQ (reference sequence). The CDR3 DNA reads as TGTGCCATAGGGGGACAGTCCTACGAGCAGTACTTC. This gives the protein CAIGGQSYEQYF.

V gene TRBV15 combines with J gene TRBJ2-5, with D possibly being TRBD2 (7 bases). Germline lookup yields CDR1 LNHNV and CDR2 YYDKDF (reference sequence). This CDR3 spans 15 amino acids. With 1 base removed from V and 5 bases from J, the gap between germline ends came to 14 bases. The CDR3 is CATSRVGGAYETQYF. CDR3 coding DNA: TGTGCCACCAGCAGAGTTGGGGGGGCATACGAGACCCAGTACTTC.

J is TRBJ2-5 and V is TRBV7-6, with a tentative D call TRBD1 (6 bases). Per germline, CDR1 SGHVS and CDR2 FNYEAQ. V was cut by 3 bases and J by 5 bases, with 13 bases left in between. The CDR3 contains 14 residues. The CDR3 region is CASSLSGTYETQYF. The CDR3 DNA follows: TGTGCCAGCAGCTTGTCCGGGACATATGAGACCCAGTACTTC.

The chain joins TRBV19 to TRBJ1-1; D remains ambiguous. The CDR3 spans 12 residues. Trimming took 5 bases from V and 8 from J, leaving 12 bases between them. Germline CDR1 LNHDA, CDR2 SQIVND (reference sequence). Written as DNA, the CDR3 is TGTGCCAGTAGTCAGGCCCCTTGGGAAGCTTTCTTT. Encoded protein: CASSQAPWEAFF.

This clone has only a few counts. This chain joins TRBV11-3 and TRBJ2-7; 7 bases agree with TRBD1. CDR1 and CDR2 (germline): SGHNT, YENEEA. With 6 bases clipped from V and 4 bases from J, the junction kept 6 bases outside the gene matches. The CDR3 loop spans 13 amino acids. This chain's CDR3 is CASRAGTEYEQYF. CDR3 in DNA: TGTGCCAGCAGGGCCGGGACAGAGTACGAGCAGTACTTC.

The chain recombines TRBV18 with TRBJ2-3, with TRBD1 matching 8 bases. This CDR3 is 13 amino acids long. V shed 5 bases and J 6 bases; nucleotides not matched to a gene: 4. The germline CDR1 and CDR2 sequences are KGHSH and LQKENI. In nucleotides, the CDR3 is TGTGCCAGCTCATCCGGACAGGGCGATACGCAGTATTTT. Translating gives CASSSGQGDTQYF.

CDR3 region: CASSARTGGSYNSPLHF. CDR3 DNA sequence: TGTGCCAGCAGCGCCCGGACAGGGGGCTCCTATAATTCACCCCTCCACTTT. V gene TRBV3-1 (or the pseudogene TRBV3-2) combines with J gene TRBJ1-6, with 10 bases lining up with TRBD1. Germline CDR1 is LGHDT and CDR2 is YNNKEL (reference sequence). Trimming removed 5 bases from V and 0 bases from J; junction bases left unmatched: 4. The CDR3 consists of 17 residues.

The chain uses TRBV14 and TRBJ2-5; TRBD1 aligns across 9 bases. Germline assignment: CDR1 SGHDN and CDR2 FVKESK. With 8 bases clipped from V and 10 bases from J, the junction kept 11 bases outside the gene matches. The CDR3 is made up of 13 amino acids. In DNA form, the CDR3 reads TGTGCCAGCGCCGGAACAGGGGGCTCAGACCAGTACTTC. Its protein is CASAGTGGSDQYF.

This chain joins TRBV24-1 and TRBJ1-2, with 7 bases identical to TRBD1. Germline-derived CDR1 and CDR2 are KGHDR and SFDVKD. The CDR3 is 14 amino acids. V was clipped by 6 bases and J by 5 bases; unmatched bases: 8. The CDR3 bases are TGTGCCACCAGTCCTAGACAGGGAGCTTATGGCTACACCTTC. Encoded protein: CATSPRQGAYGYTF.

The sample holds one count of this clone. The V and J genes are TRBV10-3 and TRBJ2-5, with a tentative D call TRBD1 (5 bases). The germline CDR1 and CDR2 sequences are ENHRY and SYGVKD. The length of the CDR3 is 15 residues. Trimming stripped 2 bases from V and 7 bases from J, with 17 bases between. CDR3: CAISESQGWDGTQYF. The DNA of the CDR3 is TGTGCCATCAGTGAGAGTCAGGGCTGGGATGGGACCCAGTACTTC.

V is TRBV19 and J is TRBJ2-3; tentative D call: TRBD2 (6 bases). This CDR3 is 14 amino acids long. In germline, CDR1 is LNHDA, CDR2 SQIVND (reference sequence). Trimming shortened V by 5 bases and J by 3 bases, and 12 bases separated the two germline ends. CDR3 amino acids: CASSLPGRTDTQYF. CDR3 DNA: TGTGCCAGTAGTTTACCGGGGAGGACAGATACGCAGTATTTT. Full variable domain (remainder filled in from reference TRBV19 and TRBJ2-3): DGGITQSPKYLFRKEGQNVTLSCEQNLNHDAMYWYRQDPGQGLRLIYYSQIVNDFQKGDIAEGYSVSREKKESFPLTVTSAQKNPTAFYLCASSLPGRTDTQYFGPGTRLTVL.

This clone was recorded once. This chain uses TRBV30 with TRBJ1-4; TRBD1 matches at 8 bases. The CDR3 loop spans 17 amino acids. The V and J ends lost 1 base and 0 bases, in that order; junction bases with no gene match: 7. In germline, CDR1 is GTSNPN, CDR2 SVGIG (reference sequence). CDR3 nucleotides: TGTGCCTGGAGTGGGGTCAGGGGGCTTGCAACTAATGAAAAACTGTTTTTT. Its protein product is CAWSGVRGLATNEKLFF.

The chain links TRBV4-2 to TRBJ2-5, with D unclear. V was clipped by 4 bases and J by 3 bases, with 12 bases between them. The CDR3 has 14 residues. Germline V gives CDR1 LGHNA, CDR2 YNFKEQ. This chain's CDR3 is CASSPQLRKETQYF. The CDR3 DNA follows: TGTGCCAGCAGCCCCCAGTTGAGGAAAGAGACCCAGTACTTC.

The rearrangement uses TRBV5-1 and TRBJ1-4; D is uncertain. Trimming stripped 3 bases from V and 4 bases from J, with 7 bases between. CDR3 length equals 13 residues. The germline V gene encodes CDR1 SGHRS and CDR2 YFSETQ. The CDR3 sequence is CASSYGSNEKLFF. The CDR3 DNA is TGCGCCAGCAGCTACGGTAGTAATGAAAAACTGTTTTTT.

The chain joins TRBV6-5 to TRBJ1-2, with 9 bases fitting TRBD1. Germline loops: CDR1 MNHEY, CDR2 SVGAGI. J gave up 3 bases and V 7 bases, and 6 bases lay outside the gene matches. The CDR3 has 14 residues. The CDR3 reads CASKRGQGDYGYTF. In DNA form, the CDR3 reads TGTGCCAGCAAAAGGGGACAGGGCGACTATGGCTACACCTTC.

The table lists this clone with a few counts. The CDR3 region has the DNA TGTGCCTGGAGCGGGGGGGGCAATCAGCCCCAGCATTTT. Its protein is CAWSGGGNQPQHF. This chain links TRBV30 with TRBJ1-5; perhaps TRBD1 as D (5 bases). Trimming took 3 bases from V and 2 from J, leaving 8 bases between them. Germline V gene lookup returns CDR1 GTSNPN and CDR2 SVGIG (reference sequence). The length of the CDR3 is 13 residues.

In the case of this clone: Other DNA sequences of this sample code for an identical CDR3. The chain is built from TRBV27 and TRBJ1-5; perhaps TRBD1 as D (5 bases). There are 14 residues in the CDR3. Trimming pared 5 bases from V and 2 bases from J, leaving 10 bases between. Germline lookup yields CDR1 MNHEY and CDR2 SMNVEV (reference sequence). The CDR3 DNA is TGTGCCAGCAGTAGGCAGGGCGGCAATCAGCCCCAGCATTTT. This encodes CASSRQGGNQPQHF.

The chain has TRBV11-2 and TRBJ2-7; 8 bases are a match to TRBD1. The V gene end was trimmed by 5 bases and the J gene end by 2 bases; junction bases not matched to a gene: 8. CDR3 length: 15 amino acids. Germline CDR1 and CDR2: SGHAT and FQNNGV. The CDR3 DNA follows: TGTGCCAGCAGCCCCGGGGGACAGGCAACCTACGAGCAGTACTTC. The encoded protein is CASSPGGQATYEQYF.

This clone was detected once. V and J are TRBV5-1 and TRBJ2-2; D is perhaps TRBD2 (7 bases). V shed 6 bases and J shed 1 base, with 16 bases lying between them. The CDR3 extends over 16 amino acids. Germline CDR1 and CDR2: SGHRS and YFSETQ. Here the CDR3 reads CASTVQGGQNTGELFF. CDR3 bases: TGCGCCAGCACCGTACAGGGAGGGCAGAACACCGGGGAGCTGTTTTTT.

The genes are TRBV7-6 and TRBJ1-6, with D maybe TRBD1 (5 bases). The germline gives CDR1 SGHVS, CDR2 FNYEAQ. CDR3 length: 15 residues. V was shortened by 4 bases and J by 9 bases, with 16 bases between the two germline ends. The CDR3 loop is CASSSGRGGSSPLHF. CDR3 nucleotide sequence: TGTGCCAGCAGCTCCGGAAGGGGAGGGTCTTCACCCCTCCACTTT.

Concerning this clone: Other DNA sequences of this sample code for an identical CDR3. The gene calls are TRBV2 and TRBJ2-2; D is perhaps TRBD1 (6 bases). V was cut by 5 bases and J by 5 bases, with 9 bases left in between. The length of the CDR3 is 13 residues. Germline lookup yields CDR1 SNHLY and CDR2 FYNNEI. The CDR3 protein is CASSIQGTGELFF. The CDR3 nucleotides read TGTGCCAGCAGTATACAGGGTACCGGGGAGCTGTTTTTT.

The chain uses TRBV6-5 and TRBJ2-7, with 8 positions matching TRBD1. This CDR3 has 14 residues. Germline V gene lookup returns CDR1 MNHEY and CDR2 SVGAGI. After removal of 5 bases from V and 3 bases from J, the junction contained 6 bases not matched to a gene. The CDR3 spells CASSKDRAYYEQYF. CDR3 nucleotides: TGTGCCAGCAGTAAGGACAGGGCCTACTACGAGCAGTACTTC.

The rearrangement uses TRBV28 and TRBJ1-5; tentative D call: TRBD1 (5 bases). Germline loops: CDR1 MDHEN, CDR2 SYDVKM. V dropped 7 bases and J dropped 5 bases, with 18 bases sitting between them. The CDR3 is made up of 15 amino acids. The CDR3 region has the DNA TGTGCCAGCACCCTTTCCGGGGGGTCGTATCAGCCCCAGCATTTT. Protein: CASTLSGGSYQPQHF.

V gene TRBV4-2 combines with J gene TRBJ2-7; D may be TRBD2 (6 bases). The CDR3 runs 14 residues. Germline loops: CDR1 LGHNA, CDR2 YNFKEQ. V shed 6 bases and J shed 0 bases, with 12 bases lying between them. The CDR3 nucleotides are TGTGCCAGCAGGGAGGGCGCCAGCTCCTACGAGCAGTACTTC. Its protein is CASREGASSYEQYF.

V usage is TRBV29-1 and J usage is TRBJ2-3; 10 nucleotides line up with TRBD2. The germline V gene encodes CDR1 SQVTM and CDR2 ANQGSEA. V lost 0 bases, J lost 0 bases, and 3 bases stayed unmatched. This CDR3 contains 16 residues. The CDR3 nucleotides are TGCAGCGTTGAAGATCTGACTAGCGGGAGCACAGATACGCAGTATTTT. This encodes CSVEDLTSGSTDTQYF.